This T cell receptor (beta chain) was documented in a study of fetal regulatory T cell absence and autoimmunity. Repertoires were generated with immunoSEQ multiplex PCR, while TCRdb's copy carries only in-frame clones and drops some. The data hold about 46,000 clones, with roughly four fifths observed a single time. V shed 1 base and J shed 4 bases, with 12 bases lying between them. The CDR3 consists of 15 residues. Germline values: CDR1 MGHRA, CDR2 YSYEKL. Sequenced input: cord blood. The chain links TRBV4-1 to TRBJ2-3; TRBD2 might be the D (5 bases). This TCR came from a newborn boy with IPEX syndrome. CDR3 loop: CASSQAADWADTQYF. The CDR3 bases are TGCGCCAGCAGCCAAGCGGCGGACTGGGCAGATACGCAGTATTTT.